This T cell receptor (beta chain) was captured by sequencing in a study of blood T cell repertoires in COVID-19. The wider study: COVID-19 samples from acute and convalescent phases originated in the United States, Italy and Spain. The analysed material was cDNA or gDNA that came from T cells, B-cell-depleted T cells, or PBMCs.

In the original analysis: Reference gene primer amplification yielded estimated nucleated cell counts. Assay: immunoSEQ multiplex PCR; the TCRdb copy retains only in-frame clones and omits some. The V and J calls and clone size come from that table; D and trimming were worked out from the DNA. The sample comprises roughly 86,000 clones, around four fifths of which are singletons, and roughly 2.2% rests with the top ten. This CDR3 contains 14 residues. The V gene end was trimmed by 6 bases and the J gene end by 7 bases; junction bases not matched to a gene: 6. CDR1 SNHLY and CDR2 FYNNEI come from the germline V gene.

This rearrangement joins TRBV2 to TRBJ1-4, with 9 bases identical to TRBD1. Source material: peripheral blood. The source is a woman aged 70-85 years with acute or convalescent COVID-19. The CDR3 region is CASRDDRGIEKLFF. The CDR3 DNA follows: TGTGCCAGCAGGGACGACAGGGGGATTGAAAAACTGTTTTTT. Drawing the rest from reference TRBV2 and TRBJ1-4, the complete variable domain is EPEVTQTPSHQVTQMGQEVILRCVPISNHLYFYWYRQILGQKVEFLVSFYNNEISEKSEIFDDQFSVERPDGSNFTLKIRSTKLEDSAMYFCASRDDRGIEKLFFGSGTQLSVL.